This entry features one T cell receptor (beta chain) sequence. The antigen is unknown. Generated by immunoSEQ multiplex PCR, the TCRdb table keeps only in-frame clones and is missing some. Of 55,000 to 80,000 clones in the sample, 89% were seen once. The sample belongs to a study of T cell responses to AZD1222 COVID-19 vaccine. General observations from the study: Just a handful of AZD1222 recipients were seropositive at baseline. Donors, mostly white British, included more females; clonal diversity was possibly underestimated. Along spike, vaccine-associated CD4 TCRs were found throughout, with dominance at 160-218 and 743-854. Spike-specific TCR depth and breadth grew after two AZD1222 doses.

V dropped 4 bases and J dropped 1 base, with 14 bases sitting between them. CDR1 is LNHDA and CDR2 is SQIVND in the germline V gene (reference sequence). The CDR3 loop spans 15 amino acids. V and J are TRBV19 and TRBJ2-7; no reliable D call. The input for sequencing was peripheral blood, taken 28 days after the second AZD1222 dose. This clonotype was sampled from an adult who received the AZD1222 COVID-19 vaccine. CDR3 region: CASSTDTVRSYEQYF. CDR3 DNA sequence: TGTGCCAGTAGTACTGACACGGTTAGGTCCTACGAGCAGTACTTC.